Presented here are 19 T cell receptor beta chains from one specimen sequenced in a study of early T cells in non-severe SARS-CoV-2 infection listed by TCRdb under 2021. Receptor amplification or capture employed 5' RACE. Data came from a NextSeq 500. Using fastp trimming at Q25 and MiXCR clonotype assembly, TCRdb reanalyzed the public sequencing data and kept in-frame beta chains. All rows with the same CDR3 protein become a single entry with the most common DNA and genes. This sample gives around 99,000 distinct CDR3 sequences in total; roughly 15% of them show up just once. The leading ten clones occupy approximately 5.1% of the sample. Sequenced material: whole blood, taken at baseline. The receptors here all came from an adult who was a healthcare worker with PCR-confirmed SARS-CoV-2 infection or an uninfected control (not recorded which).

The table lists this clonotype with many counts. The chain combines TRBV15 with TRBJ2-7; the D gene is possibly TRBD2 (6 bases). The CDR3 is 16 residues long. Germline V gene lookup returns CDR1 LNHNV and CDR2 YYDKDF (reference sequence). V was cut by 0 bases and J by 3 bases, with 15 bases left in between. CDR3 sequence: CATSRDLGGAYYEQYF. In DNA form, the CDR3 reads TGTGCCACCAGCAGAGATTTGGGGGGAGCCTACTACGAGCAGTACTTC.

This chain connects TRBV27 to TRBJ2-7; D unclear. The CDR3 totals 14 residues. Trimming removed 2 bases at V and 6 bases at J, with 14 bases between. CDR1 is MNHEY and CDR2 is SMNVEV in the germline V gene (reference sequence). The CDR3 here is CASSLTYHMAEQYF. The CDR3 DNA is TGTGCCAGCAGTTTAACTTACCATATGGCCGAGCAGTACTTC.

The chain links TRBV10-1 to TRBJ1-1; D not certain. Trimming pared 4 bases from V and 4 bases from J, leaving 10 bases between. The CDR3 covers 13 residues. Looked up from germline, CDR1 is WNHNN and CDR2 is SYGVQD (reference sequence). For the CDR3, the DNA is TGCGCCAGCAGTGTCTCGGGAATCACTGAAGCTTTCTTT. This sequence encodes CASSVSGITEAFF.

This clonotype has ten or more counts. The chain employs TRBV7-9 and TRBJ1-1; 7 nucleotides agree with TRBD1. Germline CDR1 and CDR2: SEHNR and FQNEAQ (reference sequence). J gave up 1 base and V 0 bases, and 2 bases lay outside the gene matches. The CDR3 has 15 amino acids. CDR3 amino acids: CASSLAYRGNTEAFF. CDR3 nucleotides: TGTGCCAGCAGCTTAGCGTACAGGGGGAACACTGAAGCTTTCTTT.

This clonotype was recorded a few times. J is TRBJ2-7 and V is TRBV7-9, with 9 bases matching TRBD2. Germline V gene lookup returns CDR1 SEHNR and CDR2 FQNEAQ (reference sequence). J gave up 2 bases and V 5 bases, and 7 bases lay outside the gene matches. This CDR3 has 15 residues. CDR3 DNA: TGTGCCAGCAGCCCCTCACAGCGGGAGGCCTACGAGCAGTACTTC. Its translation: CASSPSQREAYEQYF.

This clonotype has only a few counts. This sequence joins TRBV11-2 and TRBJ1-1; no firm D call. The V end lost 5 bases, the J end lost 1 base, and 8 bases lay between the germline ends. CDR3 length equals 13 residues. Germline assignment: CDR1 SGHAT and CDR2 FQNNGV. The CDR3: CASSTSQNTEAFF. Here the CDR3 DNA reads TGTGCCAGCAGCACAAGCCAGAACACTGAAGCTTTCTTT.

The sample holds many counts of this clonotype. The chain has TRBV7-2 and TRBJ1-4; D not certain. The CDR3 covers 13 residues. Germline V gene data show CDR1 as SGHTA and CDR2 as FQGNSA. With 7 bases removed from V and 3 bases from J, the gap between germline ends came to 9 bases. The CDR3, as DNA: TGTGCCAGCAAGGCCAGCCCTAATGAAAAACTGTTTTTT. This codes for CASKASPNEKLFF.

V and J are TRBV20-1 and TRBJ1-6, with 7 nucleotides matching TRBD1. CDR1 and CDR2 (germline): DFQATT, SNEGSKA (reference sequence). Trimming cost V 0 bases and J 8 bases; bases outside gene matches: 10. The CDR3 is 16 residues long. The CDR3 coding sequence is TGCAGTGCTAGAGACTTGCGACGACAGGGATATTCACCCCTCCACTTT. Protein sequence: CSARDLRRQGYSPLHF.

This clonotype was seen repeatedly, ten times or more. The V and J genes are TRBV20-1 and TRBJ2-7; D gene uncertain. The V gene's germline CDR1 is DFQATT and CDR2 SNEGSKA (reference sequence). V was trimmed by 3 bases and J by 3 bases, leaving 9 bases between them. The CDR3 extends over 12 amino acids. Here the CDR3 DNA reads TGCAGTGCTAGGGAGAGAAACTACGAGCAGTACTTC. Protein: CSARERNYEQYF.

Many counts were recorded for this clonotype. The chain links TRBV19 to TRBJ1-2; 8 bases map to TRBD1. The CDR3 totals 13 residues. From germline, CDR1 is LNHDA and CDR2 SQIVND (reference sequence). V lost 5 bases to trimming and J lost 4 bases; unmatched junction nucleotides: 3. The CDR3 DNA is TGTGCCAGTAGTGACAGGGGTGGCTATGGCTACACCTTC. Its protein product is CASSDRGGYGYTF.

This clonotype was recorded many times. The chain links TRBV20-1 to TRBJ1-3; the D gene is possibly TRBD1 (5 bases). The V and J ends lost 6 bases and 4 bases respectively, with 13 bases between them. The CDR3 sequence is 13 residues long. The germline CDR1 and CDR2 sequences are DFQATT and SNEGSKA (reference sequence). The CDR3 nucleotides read TGCAGTGCAAGTAGAGGGACCGGAAACACCATATATTTT. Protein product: CSASRGTGNTIYF.

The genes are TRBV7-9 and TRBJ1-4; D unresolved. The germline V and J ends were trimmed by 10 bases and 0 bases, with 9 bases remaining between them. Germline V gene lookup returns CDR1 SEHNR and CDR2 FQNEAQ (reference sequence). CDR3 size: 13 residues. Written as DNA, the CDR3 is TGTGCCACCTCACCCGCAACTAATGAAAAACTGTTTTTT. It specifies CATSPATNEKLFF. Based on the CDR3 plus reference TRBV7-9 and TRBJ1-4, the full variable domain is DTGVSQNPRHKITKRGQNVTFRCDPISEHNRLYWYRQTLGQGPEFLTYFQNEAQLEKSRLLSDRFSAERPKGSFSTLEIQRTEQGDSAMYLCATSPATNEKLFFGSGTQLSVL.

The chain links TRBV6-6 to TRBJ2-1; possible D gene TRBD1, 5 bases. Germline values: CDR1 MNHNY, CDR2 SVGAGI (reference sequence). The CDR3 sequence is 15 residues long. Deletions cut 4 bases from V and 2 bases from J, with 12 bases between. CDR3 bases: TGTGCCAGCAGTTCTCAGGGTTCAGCCTACAATGAGCAGTTCTTC. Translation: CASSSQGSAYNEQFF.

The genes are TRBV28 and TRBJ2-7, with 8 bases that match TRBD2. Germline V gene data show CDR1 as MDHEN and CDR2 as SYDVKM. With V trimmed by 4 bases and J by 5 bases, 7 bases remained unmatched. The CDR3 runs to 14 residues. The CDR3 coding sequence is TGTGCCAGCAGTTCCCCGGGAGGGGCCGACGAGCAGTACTTC. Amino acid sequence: CASSSPGGADEQYF.

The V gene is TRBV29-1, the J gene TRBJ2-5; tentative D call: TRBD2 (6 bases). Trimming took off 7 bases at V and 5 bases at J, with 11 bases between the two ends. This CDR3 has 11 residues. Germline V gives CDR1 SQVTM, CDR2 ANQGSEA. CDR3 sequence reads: CSGGLDETQYF. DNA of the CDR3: TGCAGCGGGGGACTTGATGAGACCCAGTACTTC. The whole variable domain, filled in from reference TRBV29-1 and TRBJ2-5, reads SAVISQKPSRDICQRGTSLTIQCQVDSQVTMMFWYRQQPGQSLTLIATANQGSEATYESGFVIDKFPISRPNLTFSTLTVSNMSPEDSSIYLCSGGLDETQYFGPGTRLLVL.

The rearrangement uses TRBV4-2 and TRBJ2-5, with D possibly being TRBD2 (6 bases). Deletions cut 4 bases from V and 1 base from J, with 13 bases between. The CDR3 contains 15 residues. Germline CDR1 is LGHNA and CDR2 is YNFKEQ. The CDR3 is CASSPGTSFQETQYF. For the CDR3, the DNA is TGTGCCAGCAGCCCCGGCACTAGCTTCCAAGAGACCCAGTACTTC.

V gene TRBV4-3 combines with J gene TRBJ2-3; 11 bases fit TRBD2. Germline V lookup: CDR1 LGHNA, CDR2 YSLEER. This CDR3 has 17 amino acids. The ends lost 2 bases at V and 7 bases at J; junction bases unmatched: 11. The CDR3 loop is CASSQNLLAGAVNTQYF. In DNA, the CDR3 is TGCGCCAGCAGCCAAAACCTACTAGCGGGGGCGGTAAATACGCAGTATTTT.

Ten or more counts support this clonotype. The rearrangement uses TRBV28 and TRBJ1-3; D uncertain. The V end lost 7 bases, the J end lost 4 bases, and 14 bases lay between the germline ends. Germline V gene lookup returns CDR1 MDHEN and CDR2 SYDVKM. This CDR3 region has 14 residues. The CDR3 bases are TGTGCCAGCAACCCTTCGACAAGCGGAAACACCATATATTTT. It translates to CASNPSTSGNTIYF.

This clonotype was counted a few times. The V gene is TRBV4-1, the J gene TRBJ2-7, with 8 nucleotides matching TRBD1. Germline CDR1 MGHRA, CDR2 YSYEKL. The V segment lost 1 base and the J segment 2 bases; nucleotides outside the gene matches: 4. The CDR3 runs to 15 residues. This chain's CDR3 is CASSQVTGGPYEQYF. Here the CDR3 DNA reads TGCGCCAGCAGCCAAGTAACAGGGGGACCCTACGAGCAGTACTTC.